A single sample is the source of the 19 T cell receptor beta chains below, sequenced in a study of blood T cell repertoires in COVID-19. Assay used: immunoSEQ multiplex PCR; TCRdb lists only in-frame clones, some missing. The sample has about 130,000 clones; 80% to 90% are singletons. The sequencing input was peripheral blood. The receptor set was obtained from a man aged 55 to 70 with COVID-19, enrolled during active disease.

The chain has TRBV6-6 and TRBJ2-3; D gene ambiguous. The CDR3 spans 14 residues. CDR1 and CDR2 from the germline V gene are MNHNY and SVGAGI (reference sequence). V dropped 2 bases and J dropped 4 bases, with 10 bases sitting between them. The CDR3 reads CASSYHFPPDTQYF. The CDR3 region has the DNA TGTGCCAGCAGTTACCATTTCCCCCCAGATACGCAGTATTTT.

This sequence joins TRBV5-1 and TRBJ1-6; 9 nucleotides agree with TRBD1. The CDR3 sequence is 15 residues long. Germline CDR1 SGHRS, CDR2 YFSETQ. V was clipped by 1 base and J by 9 bases; unmatched bases: 5. The CDR3 reads CASSLRTGAGSPLHF. The CDR3 DNA follows: TGCGCCAGCAGCTTGCGGACAGGGGCGGGTTCACCCCTCCACTTT.

J is TRBJ2-7 and V is TRBV5-1; D perhaps matches TRBD2 (5 bases). The CDR3 is made up of 13 amino acids. CDR1 and CDR2 from the germline V gene are SGHRS and YFSETQ. Trimming removed 4 bases from V and 2 bases from J, with 10 bases in between. The chain's CDR3 is CASSRDGAYEQYF. In nucleotides, the CDR3 is TGCGCCAGCAGCAGAGACGGGGCCTACGAGCAGTACTTC. The variable domain in full, completed from reference TRBV5-1 and TRBJ2-7, reads KAGVTQTPRYLIKTRGQQVTLSCSPISGHRSVSWYQQTPGQGLQFLFEYFSETQRNKGNFPGRFSGRQFSNSRSEMNVSTLELGDSALYLCASSRDGAYEQYFGPGTRLTVT.

The genes are TRBV30 and TRBJ2-5; 9 bases are a match to TRBD1. This CDR3 is built from 14 residues. Germline V gene data show CDR1 as GTSNPN and CDR2 as SVGIG (reference sequence). Trimming removed 3 bases from V and 3 bases from J; junction bases left unmatched: 5. CDR3 protein: CAWSPGQGKETQYF. In DNA, the CDR3 is TGTGCCTGGAGCCCAGGACAGGGGAAAGAGACCCAGTACTTC. The whole variable domain, remainder taken from reference TRBV30 and TRBJ2-5, is SQTIHQWPATLVQPVGSPLSLECTVEGTSNPNLYWYRQAAGRGLQLLFYSVGIGQISSEVPQNLSASRPQDRQFILSSKKLLLSDSGFYLCAWSPGQGKETQYFGPGTRLLVL.

This clone was recorded a few times. The CDR3 loop reads CASSLEQGNSPLHF. CDR3 coding DNA: TGTGCCAGCAGCTTAGAGCAGGGGAATTCACCCCTCCACTTT. This sequence joins TRBV5-4 and TRBJ1-6; the D gene is possibly TRBD1 (6 bases). The V and J ends lost 2 bases and 7 bases respectively, with 10 bases between them. Per the germline V gene, CDR1 is SGHNT and CDR2 is YYREEE (reference sequence). The CDR3 contains 14 residues.

The chain joins TRBV5-1 to TRBJ2-7; D possibly corresponds to TRBD1 (6 bases). The germline V gene has CDR1 SGHRS and CDR2 YFSETQ. V was pared by 0 bases and J by 1 base, with 17 bases between. This CDR3 region has 17 residues. CDR3: CASSLASGTHVSYEQYF. The CDR3 DNA reads TGCGCCAGCAGCTTGGCTTCCGGGACACATGTTTCCTACGAGCAGTACTTC.

V usage is TRBV2 and J usage is TRBJ1-1; no reliable D call. CDR3 length: 12 amino acids. V was shortened by 5 bases and J by 2 bases, with 6 bases between the two germline ends. Germline lookup yields CDR1 SNHLY and CDR2 FYNNEI. The CDR3 DNA sequence: TGTGCCAGCAGTCGGGATAACACTGAAGCTTTCTTT. This codes for CASSRDNTEAFF.

This chain uses TRBV7-9 with TRBJ1-6; TRBD1 aligns across 9 bases. Losses at the gene ends were 3 bases for V and 9 bases for J; bases not matched to a gene: 6. The length of the CDR3 is 15 residues. Germline V CDR1 and CDR2: SEHNR, FQNEAQ (reference sequence). Here the CDR3 reads CASSFDRGISSPLHF. The CDR3 nucleotides read TGTGCCAGCAGCTTTGACAGGGGGATTAGTTCACCCCTCCACTTT.

In this sample, this clone turned up a few times. This chain links TRBV5-8 with TRBJ2-7; D is possibly TRBD1 (6 bases). The ends were cut back, 4 bases at V and 0 bases at J, with 14 bases in the middle. This CDR3 has 15 amino acids. Germline V gene sequence: CDR1 SGHTS, CDR2 YDEGEE. The CDR3 sequence is CASSRERDNSYEQYF. CDR3 DNA: TGTGCCAGCAGCAGAGAGAGGGACAACTCCTACGAGCAGTACTTC.

The chain recombines TRBV19 with TRBJ2-3; 7 nucleotides line up with TRBD2. The CDR3 contains 14 residues. V dropped 9 bases and J dropped 2; count of bases not matched to a gene: 8. Germline CDR1 reads LNHDA; CDR2 reads SQIVND (reference sequence). In DNA form, the CDR3 reads TGTGCCAGCCGCCGGGGGGTGGACACAGATACGCAGTATTTT. Its translation: CASRRGVDTDTQYF. The full variable domain, its missing parts supplied by reference TRBV19 and TRBJ2-3, is DGGITQSPKYLFRKEGQNVTLSCEQNLNHDAMYWYRQDPGQGLRLIYYSQIVNDFQKGDIAEGYSVSREKKESFPLTVTSAQKNPTAFYLCASRRGVDTDTQYFGPGTRLTVL.

This clone was found once. The chain uses TRBV5-1 and TRBJ2-5, with TRBD2 matching 8 bases. The CDR3 totals 14 residues. V lost 4 bases and J lost 3; bases outside the gene matches: 5. Germline CDR1 and CDR2: SGHRS and YFSETQ. The CDR3 sequence: CASSPGRGKETQYF. DNA for the CDR3: TGCGCCAGCAGCCCCGGGAGGGGAAAAGAGACCCAGTACTTC.

Written as DNA, the CDR3 is TGTGCCAGTAGTATATCCAGGGGGTACTATGGCTACACCTTC. As protein: CASSISRGYYGYTF. V is TRBV19 and J is TRBJ1-2; TRBD1 matches at 7 bases. The CDR3 loop spans 14 amino acids. Trimming at V came to 2 bases and at J to 3 bases, leaving 3 bases not matched to a gene. From germline, CDR1 is LNHDA and CDR2 SQIVND (reference sequence).

V and J are TRBV6-5 and TRBJ1-2; D not resolved. Deletions cut 6 bases from V and 8 bases from J, with 19 bases between. The CDR3 runs to 14 residues. Per the germline V gene, CDR1 is MNHEY and CDR2 is SVGAGI. As DNA, the CDR3 is TGTGCCAGCAGGATCGACAACTCCTACGGAGGCTACACCTTC. It is translated as CASRIDNSYGGYTF.

The genes are TRBV11-3 and TRBJ2-3; 11 bases align to TRBD2. The CDR3 consists of 13 residues. J lost 9 bases, V lost 5 bases, and 4 bases had no gene match. Germline assignment: CDR1 SGHNT and CDR2 YENEEA. Here the CDR3 DNA reads TGTGCCAGCAGCCCGAGGACTAGCGGGACGCAGTATTTT. Protein: CASSPRTSGTQYF.

This rearrangement joins TRBV28 to TRBJ1-2; TRBD1 is a possible D gene (5 bases). V was trimmed by 4 bases and J by 4 bases, leaving 16 bases between them. Looked up from germline, CDR1 is MDHEN and CDR2 is SYDVKM. The CDR3 runs to 15 residues. This chain's CDR3 is CASSSHLQDSYGYTF. CDR3 DNA sequence: TGTGCCAGCAGTTCCCACTTACAGGATTCCTATGGCTACACCTTC.

The chain recombines TRBV19 with TRBJ1-5, with D possibly TRBD1 on 6 matching bases. Germline V gene data show CDR1 as LNHDA and CDR2 as SQIVND (reference sequence). The CDR3 contains 12 residues. The germline V and J ends were trimmed by 5 bases and 6 bases, with 8 bases remaining between them. The CDR3 loop reads CASSDRIQPQHF. The CDR3 DNA sequence: TGTGCCAGTAGTGACAGGATTCAGCCCCAGCATTTT.

This chain connects TRBV19 to TRBJ1-1; the match to TRBD1 covers 9 bases. The V gene's germline CDR1 is LNHDA and CDR2 SQIVND (reference sequence). J was trimmed by 4 bases and V by 7 bases; bases with no gene match: 7. The CDR3 runs to 14 residues. The CDR3 coding sequence is TGTGCCAGTACCACACAGGGGGCAAGCACTGAAGCTTTCTTT. The encoded protein is CASTTQGASTEAFF. The whole variable domain, remainder taken from reference TRBV19 and TRBJ1-1, is DGGITQSPKYLFRKEGQNVTLSCEQNLNHDAMYWYRQDPGQGLRLIYYSQIVNDFQKGDIAEGYSVSREKKESFPLTVTSAQKNPTAFYLCASTTQGASTEAFFGQGTRLTVV.

Only one count was recorded for this clone. The chain is built from TRBV27 and TRBJ2-4, with 7 bases identical to TRBD1. The CDR3 sequence is 16 residues long. The germline CDR1 and CDR2 sequences are MNHEY and SMNVEV (reference sequence). V lost 3 bases and J lost 3; bases outside the gene matches: 8. The CDR3 reads CASSLWTGGGKNIQYF. The CDR3 DNA sequence: TGTGCCAGCAGTTTGTGGACAGGCGGCGGCAAAAACATTCAGTACTTC.

This rearrangement joins TRBV12-5 to TRBJ1-2; D unresolved. The germline gives CDR1 LGHNT, CDR2 FRNRAP. With 0 bases removed from V and 2 bases from J, the gap between germline ends came to 7 bases. The CDR3 is 14 residues long. As DNA, the CDR3 is TGTGCTAGTGGTTTGGTAAAACAGAACTATGGCTACACCTTC. It encodes CASGLVKQNYGYTF.